This is a list of T cell receptor beta chains from one sample in a study of T cell responses to AZD1222 COVID-19 vaccine. Assay: immunoSEQ multiplex PCR; the TCRdb copy retains only in-frame clones and omits some. In the table there are approximately 180,000 clones, around nine tenths of which are singletons. The sequencing used peripheral blood, collected on day 0 of AZD1222 vaccination. These receptors were taken from an adult in good health. Each CDR3 is given with its conserved first and last residue. D genes are given only for firm matches. Size is omitted from some rows. Given values are once, few, many or a class for expanded clones.

d_gene,abundance,j_gene,v_gene,CDR3aa,CDR3nt
-,-,TRBJ1-3,TRBV10-3,CAISRQGPDTIYF,TGTGCCATCAGTCGGCAGGGTCCGGACACCATATATTTT
TRBD2,once,TRBJ2-3,TRBV10-1,CASSHRTLAGGHGTDTQYF,TGCGCCAGCAGTCATCGCACTCTAGCGGGAGGTCATGGTACAGATACGCAGTATTTT
-,-,TRBJ2-3,TRBV5-4,CASSPRTSLTSTDTQYF,TGTGCCAGCAGCCCCCGGACCAGCCTTACTAGCACAGATACGCAGTATTTT
TRBD1,-,TRBJ1-5,TRBV7-2,CASSYNQGAEPQHF,TGTGCCAGCAGCTACAATCAGGGGGCTGAGCCCCAGCATTTT
-,-,TRBJ1-1,TRBV3-1/TRBV3-2,CASSRGQENTEAFF,TGTGCCAGCAGCCGAGGGCAGGAGAACACTGAAGCTTTCTTT
TRBD1,-,TRBJ1-5,TRBV6-6,CASSYRDRGNQPQHF,TGTGCCAGCAGTTACCGCGACAGGGGCAATCAGCCCCAGCATTTT
-,-,TRBJ1-1,TRBV28,CASSLSQGMNTEAFF,TGTGCCAGCAGTTTATCCCAGGGGATGAACACTGAAGCTTTCTTT
TRBD1,-,TRBJ1-2,TRBV5-1,CASSLGQGRGYTF,TGCGCCAGCAGCTTGGGACAGGGAAGAGGCTACACCTTC
-,once,TRBJ2-1,TRBV5-1,CASSVGGQISYNEQFF,TGCGCCAGCAGCGTCGGGGGACAGATCTCCTACAATGAGCAGTTCTTC
-,-,TRBJ1-1,TRBV7-6,CASSLDRVNTEAFF,TGTGCCAGCAGCTTAGATAGGGTAAACACTGAAGCTTTCTTT
TRBD1,-,TRBJ1-5,TRBV9,CASSVGSGGVNQPQHF,TGTGCCAGCAGCGTAGGCTCAGGGGGCGTAAATCAGCCCCAGCATTTT
-,once,TRBJ1-1,TRBV13,CASSLVNEGMNTEAFF,TGTGCCAGCAGCTTAGTCAACGAGGGGATGAACACTGAAGCTTTCTTT
-,-,TRBJ1-6,TRBV4-2,CASSQAGVPNNSPLHF,TGTGCCAGCAGCCAAGCAGGGGTCCCCAATAATTCACCCCTCCACTTT
-,few,TRBJ2-7,TRBV5-4,CASSLVAGEQYF,TGTGCCAGCAGCTTGGTGGCGGGTGAGCAGTACTTC
-,-,TRBJ2-7,TRBV6-5,CASTERRGGPYEQYF,TGTGCCAGCACCGAAAGGAGGGGTGGTCCCTACGAGCAGTACTTC
-,-,TRBJ2-3,TRBV5-4,CASSLGVGTDTQYF,TGTGCCAGCAGCTTGGGGGTCGGAACAGATACGCAGTATTTT